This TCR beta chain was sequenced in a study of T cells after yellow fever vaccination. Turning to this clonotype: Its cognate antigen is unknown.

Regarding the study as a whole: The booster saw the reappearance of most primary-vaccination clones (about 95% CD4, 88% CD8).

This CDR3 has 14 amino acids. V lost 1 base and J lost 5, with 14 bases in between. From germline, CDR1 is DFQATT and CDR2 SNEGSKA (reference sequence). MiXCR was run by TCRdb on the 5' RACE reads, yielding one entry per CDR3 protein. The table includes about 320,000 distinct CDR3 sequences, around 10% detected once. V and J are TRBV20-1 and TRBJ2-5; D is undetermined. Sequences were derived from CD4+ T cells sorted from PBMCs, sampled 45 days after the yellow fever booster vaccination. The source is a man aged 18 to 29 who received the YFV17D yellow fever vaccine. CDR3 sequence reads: CSARGLGWRETQYF. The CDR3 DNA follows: TGCAGTGCTAGAGGTCTAGGATGGCGTGAGACCCAGTACTTC.